This TCR beta chain emerged from a study of cytomegalovirus exposure and HLA in healthy donors. Study-level results: A later analysis linked a missense variant in DCLRE1C to the trimming of TCR beta V and J genes. A later analysis associated approximately 17,000 TCR beta sequences with HLA alleles at a 0.05 false discovery rate. Cytomegalovirus-associated status was assigned to 150 to 200 TCR beta chains.

In the case of this clone: What it recognizes is unknown.

Researchers ran the PCR with 60 Vbeta and 13 Jbeta primers. Only in-frame clones appear in the TCRdb table, and some are missing; sequencing was by immunoSEQ multiplex PCR. In the table there are 130,000 or so clones, just under 90% of which are singletons. Losses at the gene ends were 4 bases for V and 8 bases for J; bases not matched to a gene: 9. Germline V lookup: CDR1 SEHNR, CDR2 FQNEAQ (reference sequence). The CDR3 runs 15 residues. The rearrangement joins TRBV7-9 to TRBJ1-5; 9 bases agree with TRBD1. This TCR came from a woman aged 25 to 39 in good health and CMV-seronegative. The sequenced material came from PBMCs. This CDR3 is CASSSYRGRREPQHF. As DNA, the CDR3 is TGTGCCAGCAGCTCGTACAGGGGGCGCAGGGAGCCCCAGCATTTT.